This T cell receptor (beta chain) was found in a study of OX40 agonist ivuxolimab in advanced cancers. Turning to the study itself: An agonistic human IgG2 monoclonal antibody against OX40 (CD134) was given.

Sampling of blood occurred at baseline, cycle 4 day 1, and cycle 7 day 1. The CDR3 has 13 residues. CDR1 and CDR2 from the germline V gene are MNHEY and SVGAGI. V was trimmed by 0 bases and J by 5 bases, leaving 5 bases between them. Study findings and constraints: There was clonal expansion of CD4+ and CD8+ blood T cells by week 6 at 0.1 to 3.0 mg/kg. Patients who responded partially at 0.1-3.0 mg/kg showed clonal expansion ranking among the lowest.

The table came from immunoSEQ multiplex PCR; TCRdb's copy has only in-frame clones and leaves some out. The sample includes fewer than 35,000 clones, approximately 90% seen only once; the top ten take about 4.9%. On this clone itself: The target antigen is unknown.

This specimen was CD4+ or CD8+ T cells sorted from blood, taken in a trial of the OX40 agonist ivuxolimab. The sequence was obtained from an adult with an advanced solid tumor such as melanoma, head and neck, liver or kidney cancer. The chain is built from TRBV6-5 and TRBJ1-5; no clear D gene. CDR3 nucleotides: TGTGCCAGCAGTTACTCAGGGCATCAGCCCCAGCATTTT. Amino acids: CASSYSGHQPQHF.